This is a list of T cell receptor beta chains from one sample in a study of T cells in Graves' hyperthyroidism and ophthalmopathy. Each CDR3 protein gets one entry after TCRdb re-called the multiplex PCR reads with MiXCR. The data hold 600,000 to 800,000 distinct CDR3 sequences, with 30% to 40% observed a single time. Sequenced sample: blood. All receptors derive from a middle-aged woman with Graves' hyperthyroidism. The CDR3 runs from the conserved cysteine through the conserved F or W. A D gene is named only where the DNA matches it firmly. For some rows the clone size is stated as once, few or many, or as a class when expanded; others skip it.

>TRBV27|NA|TRBD2|TRBJ2-7
TGTGCCAGCAGTGTCTCTAGCGGGATCATCGAGCAGTACTTC
CASSVSSGIIEQYF
>TRBV29-1|many|NA|TRBJ1-1
TGCAGCGCCCGAGATGCAGACACTGAAGCTTTCTTT
CSARDADTEAFF
>TRBV7-9|NA|TRBD1|TRBJ1-2
TGTGCCAGCAGCCCCTGGGACAGGGTATCTCACGGCTACACCTTC
CASSPWDRVSHGYTF
>TRBV30|NA|NA|TRBJ1-2
TGTGCCGGGTCGACAGACTCCTCCCTCTATGGCTACACCTTC
CAGSTDSSLYGYTF
>TRBV29-1|many|NA|TRBJ2-7
TGCAGCGTTGGGGGGGCTGTATCCTACGAGCAGTACTTC
CSVGGAVSYEQYF
>TRBV12-3/TRBV12-4|many|TRBD2|TRBJ2-7
TGTGCCAGCAGATTAGCGGGAACGGACGAGCAGTACTTC
CASRLAGTDEQYF
>TRBV9|NA|NA|TRBJ1-1
TGTGCCAGCAGCGTAGGAAGGACCCCCATCACTGAAGCTTTCTTT
CASSVGRTPITEAFF
>TRBV5-4|few|TRBD1|TRBJ1-2
TGTGCCAGCAGCCAATTTTCCCGGGACAGAAATGGCTACACCTTC
CASSQFSRDRNGYTF
>TRBV6-5|many|NA|TRBJ1-5
TGTGCCAGCATAGGCCTTACAGGGCGAGGGGGCAATCAGCCCCAGCATTTT
CASIGLTGRGGNQPQHF
>TRBV7-9|many|TRBD1|TRBJ1-2
TGTGCCAGCAGCTCTTCCGGGACAGGGATAGCCGGCTACACCTTC
CASSSSGTGIAGYTF
>TRBV19|few|TRBD1|TRBJ1-1
TGTGCCAGTGCAGGGGGGATGAACACTGAAGCTTTCTTT
CASAGGMNTEAFF
>TRBV15|many|NA|TRBJ1-5
TGTGCCACCAGCACGGTTAAAGGGCCCCAGCATTTT
CATSTVKGPQHF
>TRBV7-2|many|NA|TRBJ2-5
TGTGCCAGCAGCTATATTCGACAGGAAGAGACCCAGTACTTC
CASSYIRQEETQYF
>TRBV12-3/TRBV12-4|many|NA|TRBJ1-3
TGTGCCAGCAGTCCAGGGATCTCTGGAAACACCATATATTTT
CASSPGISGNTIYF
>TRBV9|many|NA|TRBJ1-5
TGTGCCAGCAGCGCCCGCGACAGTTTAAATCAGCCCCAGCATTTT
CASSARDSLNQPQHF
>TRBV4-3|few|NA|TRBJ1-1
TGCGCCAGCAGCCAAGTTTGGGGGCTGAACACTGAAGCTTTCTTT
CASSQVWGLNTEAFF
>TRBV7-2|NA|NA|TRBJ2-1
TGTGCCAGCAGCGCAGGGACACTCTCCTACAATGAGCAGTTCTTC
CASSAGTLSYNEQFF
>TRBV6-5|few|NA|TRBJ1-1
TGTGCCACCAGATTACAGGCTCCCTTAGGGGCTTTCTTT
CATRLQAPLGAFF
>TRBV7-2|NA|NA|TRBJ1-2
TGTGCCAGCAGACATACAGGCTTCTATGGCTACACCTTC
CASRHTGFYGYTF
>TRBV7-9|NA|TRBD1|TRBJ1-1
TGTGCCAGCAGCTTCCCGGGACAGGGGGCGGGTGACACTGAAGCTTTCTTT
CASSFPGQGAGDTEAFF
>TRBV2|many|NA|TRBJ1-4
TGTGCCAGCAGTGTGAGGGTTACTAATGAAAAACTGTTTTTT
CASSVRVTNEKLFF
>TRBV19|NA|TRBD1|TRBJ1-4
TGTGCCAGTAGTATAATCTTCGGGACAGGCAACAATGAAAAACTGTTTTTT
CASSIIFGTGNNEKLFF
>TRBV6-5|few|NA|TRBJ2-5
TGTGCCAGCAGTTTATCTTCCCAGGGCTGGGAGACCCAGTACTTC
CASSLSSQGWETQYF
>TRBV11-1|NA|NA|TRBJ2-7
TGTGCCAGCAGCCCCAATAAGGACTACGAGCAGTACTTC
CASSPNKDYEQYF
>TRBV20-1|NA|TRBD2|TRBJ2-7
TGCAGTGCTAGAGCGACTAGCGGGAGGCTTAACCCCTACGAGCAGTACTTC
CSARATSGRLNPYEQYF
>TRBV29-1|many|NA|TRBJ1-2
TGCAGCGTTGGACCCCGGGACGGAATGGGCTACACCTTC
CSVGPRDGMGYTF
>TRBV7-9|few|NA|TRBJ2-5
TGTGCCAGCAGCTTAGTAAGGGATCAAGAGACCCAGTACTTC
CASSLVRDQETQYF
>TRBV7-9|NA|TRBD2|TRBJ2-1
TGTGCCAGCAGCCTCGGACTAGCGGAACTCAATGAGCAGTTCTTC
CASSLGLAELNEQFF
>TRBV10-3|NA|NA|TRBJ2-3
TGTGCCATCAGTGACGGTCGGGGCACAGATACGCAGTATTTT
CAISDGRGTDTQYF
>TRBV14|few|NA|TRBJ2-7
TGTGCCAGCAGCCAAGATCGAAACGAGCAGTACTTC
CASSQDRNEQYF
>TRBV11-2|NA|NA|TRBJ1-6
TGTGCCAGCAGCTGGAGCGGGACACCGAATTCACCCCTCCACTTT
CASSWSGTPNSPLHF
>TRBV6-2/TRBV6-3|NA|NA|TRBJ2-7
TGTGCCAGCAGTTACTCGAAACTCTACGAGCAGTACTTC
CASSYSKLYEQYF
>TRBV10-3|many|NA|TRBJ1-1
TGTGCCATCAGTGGACAGGATACCACTGAAGCTTTCTTT
CAISGQDTTEAFF
>TRBV7-2|NA|NA|TRBJ2-5
TGTGCCGTCTCGCAGGGGCTAGGGGAGACCCAGTACTTC
CAVSQGLGETQYF
>TRBV27|NA|NA|TRBJ1-2
TGTGCCAGCACCCTGGGAGGGCTCTATGGCTACACCTTC
CASTLGGLYGYTF
>TRBV7-2|NA|NA|TRBJ1-3
TGTGCCAGTAAACCCGGGACACCTGGAAACACCATATATTTT
CASKPGTPGNTIYF
>TRBV4-3|NA|TRBD1|TRBJ2-2
TGCGCCAGCAGCCGCGGACAGGGGGAGACCGGGGAGCTGTTTTTT
CASSRGQGETGELFF
>TRBV2|many|NA|TRBJ2-7
TGTGCCACTTCCACCAGCCCCTTCCAGGGGTCAACCTACGAGCAGTACTTC
CATSTSPFQGSTYEQYF
>TRBV6-5|NA|NA|TRBJ1-2
TGTGCCAGCAGTGGCGCAGGCGGGAACACCTTC
CASSGAGGNTF
>TRBV12-3/TRBV12-4|NA|NA|TRBJ2-7
TGTGCCAGCACCCCCGGGACGGAAGCCTACGAGCAGCACTTC
CASTPGTEAYEQHF
>TRBV4-1|many|NA|TRBJ1-1
TGCGCCAGCAGCCACACGTCGAACACTGAAGCTTTCTTT
CASSHTSNTEAFF